The 26 T cell receptor beta chains given below trace back to one sample, sequenced in a study of cytomegalovirus exposure and HLA in healthy donors. The PCR had 60 Vbeta and 13 Jbeta primers. Generated by immunoSEQ multiplex PCR, the TCRdb table keeps only in-frame clones and is missing some. The table lists about 210,000 clones, 70% to 90% of them singletons. Material: PBMCs. Source of these receptors: a girl aged 2-10 years in good health and CMV-seronegative.

CDR3 DNA sequence: TGTGCCAGCAGCTTAGGACAGGGAAGAGGACCCACCTTC. Protein product: CASSLGQGRGPTF. The genes are TRBV7-9 and TRBJ1-2; 7 bases map to TRBD1. CDR3 length: 13 residues. The germline V gene encodes CDR1 SEHNR and CDR2 FQNEAQ (reference sequence). Trimming cost V 1 base and J 13 bases; bases outside gene matches: 9.

Details on this clone: Other DNA sequences in this sample translate to the same CDR3. This chain uses TRBV5-5 with TRBJ2-7; D uncertain. Germline CDR1 reads SGHKS; CDR2 reads YYEKEE (reference sequence). Trimming removed 5 bases from V and 0 bases from J, with 6 bases in between. CDR3 length equals 12 residues. CDR3 DNA sequence: TGTGCCAGCAGTCCCAGCTCCTACGAGCAGTACTTC. Its protein is CASSPSSYEQYF.

On this clone: The same CDR3 is also encoded by other DNA sequences in this sample. V is TRBV29-1 and J is TRBJ2-5, with 7 bases matching TRBD2. V lost 4 bases and J lost 4; bases outside the gene matches: 6. Germline V CDR1 and CDR2: SQVTM, ANQGSEA. The CDR3 is 13 residues long. DNA of the CDR3: TGCAGCGTTGGGGGGGGGTCGGGAGAGACCCAGTACTTC. Translation: CSVGGGSGETQYF.

This chain links TRBV15 with TRBJ2-3, with TRBD2 matching over 13 bases. V lost 2 bases to trimming and J lost 6 bases; unmatched junction nucleotides: 11. The CDR3 is 18 amino acids. Germline CDR1 is LNHNV and CDR2 is YYDKDF (reference sequence). Here the CDR3 DNA reads TGTGCCACCAGCAGATGGACTAGCGGGGGCCTCCGCGGGGATACGCAGTATTTT. This translates into CATSRWTSGGLRGDTQYF. Full variable domain (outside the CDR3, taken from reference TRBV15 and TRBJ2-3): DAMVIQNPRYQVTQFGKPVTLSCSQTLNHNVMYWYQQKSSQAPKLLFHYYDKDFNNEADTPDNFQSRRPNTSFCFLDIRSPGLGDTAMYLCATSRWTSGGLRGDTQYFGPGTRLTVL.

V usage is TRBV11-2 and J usage is TRBJ2-1; 8 bases fit TRBD2. The trim removed 3 bases at V and 3 bases at J, leaving 7 bases unmatched. Germline-derived CDR1 and CDR2 are SGHAT and FQNNGV. The length of the CDR3 is 16 residues. CDR3 sequence: CASSLFASGGYNEQFF. The CDR3 DNA reads as TGTGCCAGCAGCTTGTTCGCGAGCGGGGGCTACAATGAGCAGTTCTTC. Full variable domain (outside the CDR3, taken from reference TRBV11-2 and TRBJ2-1): EAGVAQSPRYKIIEKRQSVAFWCNPISGHATLYWYQQILGQGPKLLIQFQNNGVVDDSQLPKDRFSAERLKGVDSTLKIQPAKLEDSAVYLCASSLFASGGYNEQFFGPGTRLTVL.

V usage is TRBV29-1 and J usage is TRBJ2-1; no reliable D call. Per the germline V gene, CDR1 is SQVTM and CDR2 is ANQGSEA. This CDR3 region has 11 residues. The DNA of the CDR3 is TGCACCGCTGGGCGAAACAATGAGCAGTTCTTC. Amino acids: CTAGRNNEQFF.

This chain links TRBV2 with TRBJ1-2; TRBD1 matches 7 bases. This CDR3 comprises 12 residues. Germline CDR1 reads SNHLY; CDR2 reads FYNNEI. With 10 bases clipped from V and 6 bases from J, the junction kept 8 bases outside the gene matches. The CDR3 region is CANPRGKDGYTF. The CDR3 DNA follows: TGTGCCAACCCCAGGGGGAAAGATGGCTACACCTTC.

This chain joins TRBV12-1 and TRBJ1-2; the listed D gene, TRBD1, was not tested against the DNA. TRBV12-1 is an annotated pseudogene. The CDR3 sequence is 16 residues long. The CDR3 spells CASSRLGALKFYGYTF. The CDR3 region has the DNA TGTGCCAGCAGCCGCCTAGGGGCCCTAAAATTTTATGGCTACACCTTC.

CDR3 in amino acids: CAITEGANTEAFF. The CDR3 DNA follows: TGTGCCATCACGGAGGGAGCGAACACTGAAGCTTTCTTT. This chain connects TRBV10-3 to TRBJ1-1, with unresolved D. Germline CDR1 is ENHRY and CDR2 is SYGVKD. Trimming stripped 7 bases from V and 1 base from J, with 10 bases between. The CDR3 spans 13 residues.

V usage is TRBV2 and J usage is TRBJ2-7; D unclear. Germline V gene data show CDR1 as SNHLY and CDR2 as FYNNEI. The germline V and J ends were trimmed by 5 bases and 0 bases, with 8 bases remaining between them. The CDR3 is 13 amino acids. The CDR3 protein is CASSRSVSYEQYF. The CDR3 DNA reads as TGTGCCAGCAGTCGGAGTGTCTCCTACGAGCAGTACTTC.

In this sample, this clone turned up a few times. V usage is TRBV9 and J usage is TRBJ1-6, with D uncertain. The CDR3 runs to 15 residues. Germline CDR1 and CDR2: SGDLS and YYNGEE. V lost 1 base, J lost 2 bases, and 7 bases lay in between. The CDR3 is CASSVSETYNSPLHF. CDR3 coding DNA: TGTGCCAGCAGCGTAAGTGAGACCTATAATTCACCCCTCCACTTT.

This clone was seen once. The rearrangement joins TRBV6-6 to TRBJ1-1, with D possibly TRBD1 on 5 matching bases. The CDR3 loop spans 16 amino acids. Germline CDR1 reads MNHNY; CDR2 reads SVGAGI (reference sequence). The V end was cut by 0 bases, the J end by 1 base, with 12 bases between. The DNA of the CDR3 is TGTGCCAGCAGTTACTCGTTAAGGACACGGAACACTGAAGCTTTCTTT. This encodes CASSYSLRTRNTEAFF.

A single count supports this clone. The chain links TRBV6-6 to TRBJ2-7, with 7 bases lining up with TRBD1. CDR1 and CDR2 (germline): MNHNY, SVGAGI (reference sequence). V lost 6 bases to trimming and J lost 4 bases; unmatched junction nucleotides: 9. The CDR3 totals 14 residues. The CDR3 DNA is TGTGCCAGCAGAGATCCGGGACAGTCATACGAGCAGTACTTC. It is translated as CASRDPGQSYEQYF.

V and J are TRBV7-9 and TRBJ2-2, with TRBD1 identical over 10 bases. This CDR3 comprises 15 residues. With 5 bases clipped from V and 7 bases from J, the junction kept 7 bases outside the gene matches. Per the germline V gene, CDR1 is SEHNR and CDR2 is FQNEAQ (reference sequence). The CDR3 spells CASSRKGTGVGELFF. CDR3 in DNA: TGTGCCAGCAGCCGGAAGGGGACAGGGGTCGGGGAGCTGTTTTTT.

This rearrangement joins TRBV11-2 to TRBJ1-2; TRBD1 might be the D (6 bases). The germline V gene has CDR1 SGHAT and CDR2 FQNNGV. Deletions cut 5 bases from V and 4 bases from J, with 17 bases between. CDR3 length: 15 residues. The CDR3 DNA sequence: TGTGCCAGCAGCCTCGCCGGACAGTCGTTCTATGGCTACACCTTC. The encoded protein is CASSLAGQSFYGYTF.

In its sample, this clone was seen once. The genes are TRBV6-1 and TRBJ1-2, with 7 bases lining up with TRBD1. The CDR3 is 15 amino acids. J gave up 2 bases and V 0 bases, and 3 bases lay outside the gene matches. Germline V gene sequence: CDR1 MNHNS, CDR2 SASEGT. CDR3 DNA: TGTGCCAGCAGTGAAGCCCCGGGACAGAACTATGGCTACACCTTC. Protein sequence: CASSEAPGQNYGYTF.

V and J are TRBV27 and TRBJ2-5; tentative D call: TRBD1 (6 bases). TRBJ2-7 matches the DNA end more closely, so the J call is doubtful. This CDR3 region has 15 residues. From germline, CDR1 is MNHEY and CDR2 SMNVEV (reference sequence). DNA for the CDR3: TGTGCCAGCAGTATTACAGGGATTGGGGATTACGAGCAGTACTTC. It codes for CASSITGIGDYEQYF.

The rearrangement links TRBV6-6 to TRBJ2-1; 7 positions match TRBD2. Trimming removed 6 bases from V and 3 bases from J; junction bases left unmatched: 11. Germline CDR1 is MNHNY and CDR2 is SVGAGI (reference sequence). This CDR3 is 16 amino acids long. The CDR3 loop is CASSPQRELHYNEQFF. The CDR3 DNA reads as TGTGCCAGCAGCCCACAGCGGGAATTACACTACAATGAGCAGTTCTTC.

The rearrangement uses TRBV5-1 and TRBJ2-7; D is perhaps TRBD2 (5 bases). Germline V gives CDR1 SGHRS, CDR2 YFSETQ. The CDR3 contains 12 residues. Trimming took 0 bases from V and 7 from J, leaving 8 bases between them. The CDR3 region has the DNA TGCGCCAGCAGCTTGGTCGGGGAAGAGCAGTACTTC. It encodes CASSLVGEEQYF.

The DNA for the CDR3 is TGTGCCAGCAGCTTAGTCACTAGCGGGAGTTTGGCAGATACGCAGTATTTT. The encoded protein is CASSLVTSGSLADTQYF. The chain couples TRBV7-9 to TRBJ2-3; 11 nucleotides agree with TRBD2. Germline lookup yields CDR1 SEHNR and CDR2 FQNEAQ (reference sequence). There are 17 residues in the CDR3. Trimming cost V 1 base and J 4 bases; bases outside gene matches: 7. Based on the CDR3 plus reference TRBV7-9 and TRBJ2-3, the full variable domain is DTGVSQNPRHKITKRGQNVTFRCDPISEHNRLYWYRQTLGQGPEFLTYFQNEAQLEKSRLLSDRFSAERPKGSFSTLEIQRTEQGDSAMYLCASSLVTSGSLADTQYFGPGTRLTVL.

Only a few counts were recorded for this clone. The chain has TRBV1 and TRBJ1-5; the table assigns TRBD1, which was not confirmed against the DNA. TRBV1 is listed as a pseudogene. The CDR3 sequence is 15 residues long. This CDR3 reads CTSSRPGTVHQPQHF. As DNA, the CDR3 is TGCACCAGCAGCCGGCCCGGGACAGTCCATCAGCCCCAGCATTTT.

The chain carries TRBV7-5 and TRBJ2-2; the listed D gene, TRBD2, was not tested against the DNA. TRBV7-5 is a pseudogene locus. The length of the CDR3 is 14 residues. CDR3 DNA: TGTGTCAGAACTGCACTAGCGGGAGTCGGGGAGCTGTTTTTT. It is translated as CVRTALAGVGELFF.

The chain joins TRBV30 to TRBJ2-3, with 15 bases that match TRBD2. Germline values: CDR1 GTSNPN, CDR2 SVGIG (reference sequence). The CDR3 consists of 17 residues. With V trimmed by 1 base and J by 2 bases, 4 bases remained unmatched. DNA for the CDR3: TGTGCCTGGAGTGGGACTAGCGGGAGGGTTGTCACAGATACGCAGTATTTT. Translating gives CAWSGTSGRVVTDTQYF.

In regard to this clone: At the DNA level, this CDR3 is encoded by other sequences in the same sample as well. This chain connects TRBV7-2 to TRBJ1-2; 7 bases align to TRBD1. Germline CDR1 and CDR2: SGHTA and FQGNSA. The CDR3 has 14 residues. Trimming took 1 base from V and 2 from J; bases not matched to a gene: 1. The CDR3 DNA reads TGTGCCAGCAGCTTAGACAGGGGAAACTATGGCTACACCTTC. Its protein product is CASSLDRGNYGYTF.

This clone is a singleton in its sample. The chain uses TRBV28 and TRBJ1-2; D is perhaps TRBD1 (6 bases). The CDR3 runs 14 residues. CDR1 and CDR2 from the germline V gene are MDHEN and SYDVKM. Trimming removed 5 bases at V and 8 bases at J, with 18 bases between. CDR3 loop: CASSPGGGAKGYTF. The CDR3 DNA follows: TGTGCCAGCAGTCCGGGAGGGGGGGCGAAAGGCTACACCTTC.

This clone has just one count. V gene TRBV30 combines with J gene TRBJ1-2; 9 bases fit TRBD1. This CDR3 has 13 residues. Trimming cost V 3 bases and J 8 bases; bases outside gene matches: 7. The V gene's germline CDR1 is GTSNPN and CDR2 SVGIG (reference sequence). The CDR3 nucleotides read TGTGCCTGGAGAGAAACCGGGACAGGGGGCTACACCTTC. Protein: CAWRETGTGGYTF.